The 25 T cell receptor beta chains given below trace back to one sample, sequenced in a study of graft-versus-host responses after intestinal transplantation. The antigens for these receptors are not known. TCRdb keeps only in-frame clones here, not all; method: immunoSEQ multiplex PCR. The sample consists of approximately 70,000 clones, 89% of them appearing once. Sample: unstimulated CD8+ T cells sorted from spleen or lymph node cells, taken before intestinal transplant. The source is a human donor who received an intestinal transplant.

This clone was picked up a small number of times. The chain employs TRBV5-4 and TRBJ1-1; D unresolved. This CDR3 is 17 amino acids long. From germline, CDR1 is SGHNT and CDR2 YYREEE (reference sequence). Trimming took 4 bases from V and 0 from J, leaving 19 bases between them. The CDR3 is CASSQDYAGPVNTEAFF. DNA of the CDR3: TGTGCCAGCAGCCAAGATTATGCAGGTCCTGTGAACACTGAAGCTTTCTTT.

In this sample, this clone turned up once. The genes are TRBV4-1 and TRBJ2-1, with 7 bases aligning to TRBD1. CDR1 is MGHRA, CDR2 YSYEKL, per germline. The CDR3 runs to 13 residues. The junction had 2 bases not matched to a gene; V was cut back by 5 bases and J by 4 bases. The DNA of the CDR3 is TGCGCCAGCAGCAGGGACAGTTACAATGAGCAGTTCTTC. It yields the protein CASSRDSYNEQFF.

J is TRBJ1-2 and V is TRBV29-1; D is undetermined. The CDR3 runs to 13 residues. The germline V gene has CDR1 SQVTM and CDR2 ANQGSEA. The V end was cut by 5 bases, the J end by 4 bases, with 14 bases between. The CDR3 loop reads CSVNAGTTYGYTF. The CDR3 nucleotides read TGCAGCGTTAATGCAGGAACCACCTATGGCTACACCTTC. Based on the CDR3 plus reference TRBV29-1 and TRBJ1-2, the full variable domain is SAVISQKPSRDICQRGTSLTIQCQVDSQVTMMFWYRQQPGQSLTLIATANQGSEATYESGFVIDKFPISRPNLTFSTLTVSNMSPEDSSIYLCSVNAGTTYGYTFGSGTRLTVV.

The rearrangement links TRBV4-1 to TRBJ2-7; no reliable D call. The CDR3 is 15 residues long. V shed 0 bases and J shed 0 bases, with 9 bases lying between them. Germline CDR1 and CDR2: MGHRA and YSYEKL. In DNA, the CDR3 is TGCGCCAGCAGCCAAGAAGCAGGCTACTCCTACGAGCAGTACTTC. It specifies CASSQEAGYSYEQYF.

This clone was seen a handful of times. V and J are TRBV10-2 and TRBJ2-7; 11 bases are shared with TRBD1. The CDR3 covers 19 residues. Per the germline V gene, CDR1 is WSHSY and CDR2 is SAAADI. Trimming at V came to 3 bases and at J to 4 bases, leaving 17 bases not matched to a gene. The CDR3 region has the DNA TGCGCCAGCAGTGATTCTAAGTCGTACTGGACAGGGGGCAGTTACGAGCAGTACTTC. Translating gives CASSDSKSYWTGGSYEQYF.

The chain uses TRBV6-4 and TRBJ2-7; 13 bases agree with TRBD2. The germline V gene has CDR1 MRHNA and CDR2 SNTAGT. The CDR3 has 19 amino acids. V lost 2 bases, J lost 2 bases, and 12 bases stayed unmatched. As DNA, the CDR3 is TGTGCCAGCAGTGACCGACCCACTAGCGGGAGGGCCGGGACCTACGAGCAGTACTTC. Translated: CASSDRPTSGRAGTYEQYF.

The gene calls are TRBV15 and TRBJ2-3, with 7 bases lining up with TRBD1. There are 15 residues in the CDR3. CDR1 is LNHNV, CDR2 YYDKDF, per germline (reference sequence). With 0 bases clipped from V and 6 bases from J, the junction kept 6 bases outside the gene matches. The chain's CDR3 is CATSREGTEGDTQYF. CDR3 nucleotides: TGTGCCACCAGCAGAGAGGGGACAGAAGGCGATACGCAGTATTTT.

The gene calls are TRBV5-4 and TRBJ2-1, with 8 nucleotides matching TRBD2. Unmatched junction bases numbered 4, after V lost 4 bases and J lost 10 bases. The CDR3 consists of 12 residues. In germline, CDR1 is SGHNT, CDR2 YYREEE (reference sequence). CDR3 in DNA: TGTGCCAGCAGCCGGGGGGGGAGCGAGCAGTTCTTC. Encoded protein: CASSRGGSEQFF.

This clone was recorded only once. This chain uses TRBV27 with TRBJ2-4; possibly TRBD1 for D (5 bases). This CDR3 is 13 amino acids long. Germline CDR1 MNHEY, CDR2 SMNVEV (reference sequence). V was cut by 4 bases and J by 7 bases, with 11 bases left in between. The CDR3 sequence: CASSSSSGNIQYF. Here the CDR3 DNA reads TGTGCCAGCAGTTCATCTTCAGGGAACATTCAGTACTTC.

The chain couples TRBV6-4 to TRBJ1-1; a weak D match, TRBD1 (5 bases). With 4 bases removed from V and 6 bases from J, the gap between germline ends came to 12 bases. Germline V gene sequence: CDR1 MRHNA, CDR2 SNTAGT. The CDR3 is made up of 13 amino acids. The DNA of the CDR3 is TGTGCCAGCAGTGTCCAGGGTGGAGCTGAAGCTTTCTTT. Its translation is CASSVQGGAEAFF.

The chain carries TRBV29-1 and TRBJ2-2, with D perhaps TRBD2 (5 bases). Deletions cut 2 bases from V and 3 bases from J, with 7 bases between. This CDR3 comprises 13 residues. The germline gives CDR1 SQVTM, CDR2 ANQGSEA. The CDR3 here is CSVERGHTGELFF. The DNA of the CDR3 is TGCAGCGTTGAACGCGGGCACACCGGGGAGCTGTTTTTT.

This sequence joins TRBV28 and TRBJ1-4; D not resolved. CDR1 is MDHEN, CDR2 SYDVKM, per germline. V was cut by 5 bases and J by 7 bases, with 8 bases left in between. CDR3 length: 12 residues. CDR3 amino acids: CASSPSSEKLFF. The CDR3 region has the DNA TGTGCCAGCAGTCCCTCGTCTGAAAAACTGTTTTTT.

The sample holds one count of this clone. V gene TRBV28 combines with J gene TRBJ1-3; 7 nucleotides align to TRBD1. CDR1 is MDHEN, CDR2 SYDVKM, per germline. This CDR3 is 18 amino acids long. Trimming removed 5 bases from V and 4 bases from J; junction bases left unmatched: 17. The DNA of the CDR3 is TGTGCCAGCAGTCCAGATCCCGCCGAGGACAGGCCCGGAAACACCATATATTTT. Its translation is CASSPDPAEDRPGNTIYF. Based on the CDR3 plus reference TRBV28 and TRBJ1-3, the full variable domain is DVKVTQSSRYLVKRTGEKVFLECVQDMDHENMFWYRQDPGLGLRLIYFSYDVKMKEKGDIPEGYSVSREKKERFSLILESASTNQTSMYLCASSPDPAEDRPGNTIYFGEGSWLTVV.

The chain links TRBV5-1 to TRBJ2-5, with 9 bases fitting TRBD1. Germline trimming cut 1 base from V and 4 bases from J; bases unmatched to any gene: 11. The CDR3 has 17 amino acids. Looked up from germline, CDR1 is SGHRS and CDR2 is YFSETQ. CDR3 in DNA: TGCGCCAGCAGCTTGCCCCCCGGGACAGGGTTTGCAGAGACCCAGTACTTC. Its protein product is CASSLPPGTGFAETQYF.

The chain joins TRBV28 to TRBJ1-1, with a weak D call TRBD1 (5 bases). Germline V lookup: CDR1 MDHEN, CDR2 SYDVKM. Trimming removed 3 bases from V and 2 bases from J, with 7 bases in between. The CDR3 has 13 residues. CDR3 residues: CASSLGPNTEAFF. CDR3 sequence (DNA): TGTGCCAGCAGTTTGGGGCCAAACACTGAAGCTTTCTTT.

V is TRBV2 and J is TRBJ2-7; 9 bases are a match to TRBD1. Germline assignment: CDR1 SNHLY and CDR2 FYNNEI. The CDR3 sequence is 14 residues long. The V gene end was trimmed by 11 bases and the J gene end by 2 bases; junction bases not matched to a gene: 10. CDR3 bases: TGTGCCCACAACGGGGACAGGGCCCCCTACGAGCAGTACTTC. Residues: CAHNGDRAPYEQYF.

The chain has TRBV6-6 and TRBJ2-3, with 11 bases fitting TRBD2. J was trimmed by 2 bases and V by 7 bases; bases with no gene match: 5. The CDR3 runs 15 residues. From germline, CDR1 is MNHNY and CDR2 SVGAGI (reference sequence). DNA of the CDR3: TGTGCCAGCACGACTAGCGGGACATACACAGATACGCAGTATTTT. This gives the protein CASTTSGTYTDTQYF.

The chain employs TRBV5-1 and TRBJ1-1; perhaps TRBD1 as D (5 bases). CDR1 is SGHRS, CDR2 YFSETQ, per germline. V was cut by 3 bases and J by 5 bases, with 11 bases left in between. This CDR3 has 13 residues. The CDR3: CASSSGEGTEAFF. For the CDR3, the DNA is TGCGCCAGCAGCTCGGGGGAGGGGACTGAAGCTTTCTTT.

This chain uses TRBV4-1 with TRBJ1-2, with 9 bases identical to TRBD1. CDR1 MGHRA and CDR2 YSYEKL come from the germline V gene. The V segment lost 4 bases and the J segment 7 bases; nucleotides outside the gene matches: 7. This CDR3 has 14 residues. CDR3 sequence reads: CASSRTGETAGYTF. The CDR3 DNA is TGCGCCAGCAGCCGGACAGGGGAGACTGCTGGCTACACCTTC.

The chain joins TRBV2 to TRBJ2-3; D not certain. The CDR3 extends over 14 amino acids. Trimming shortened V by 7 bases and J by 3 bases, and 14 bases separated the two germline ends. Germline V gives CDR1 SNHLY, CDR2 FYNNEI. CDR3 sequence reads: CASIRFRSTDTQYF. CDR3 DNA: TGTGCCAGCATAAGGTTTAGGAGTACAGATACGCAGTATTTT.

The V gene is TRBV27, the J gene TRBJ2-1; D possibly corresponds to TRBD2 (6 bases). The V gene's germline CDR1 is MNHEY and CDR2 SMNVEV (reference sequence). V was pared by 7 bases and J by 0 bases, with 13 bases between. The CDR3 has 15 residues. The CDR3 region has the DNA TGTGCCAGCACCCCGATCGGGAGCTCCTACAATGAGCAGTTCTTC. It specifies CASTPIGSSYNEQFF.

The V and J genes are TRBV29-1 and TRBJ1-2; TRBD1 might be the D (6 bases). Between the trimmed V and J ends, which lost 4 bases and 4 bases, there was a span of 16 bases. The CDR3 has 14 residues. Germline CDR1 and CDR2: SQVTM and ANQGSEA. This CDR3 reads CSVGNPLRGYGYTF. The CDR3 nucleotides are TGCAGCGTTGGTAACCCACTCAGGGGCTATGGCTACACCTTC.

For the CDR3, the DNA is TGCGCCAGCAGCCAACGGACAGGGCCTGTCTATGGCTACACCTTC. Protein product: CASSQRTGPVYGYTF. This sequence joins TRBV4-1 and TRBJ1-2, with 8 nucleotides matching TRBD1. The CDR3 is made up of 15 amino acids. CDR1 and CDR2 from the germline V gene are MGHRA and YSYEKL. The ends lost 2 bases at V and 4 bases at J; junction bases unmatched: 6.

The chain is built from TRBV7-2 and TRBJ2-7, with TRBD2 matching over 9 bases. The germline V gene has CDR1 SGHTA and CDR2 FQGNSA. V lost 1 base, J lost 6 bases, and 7 bases stayed unmatched. This CDR3 is 15 amino acids long. CDR3: CASSLDGTSHLEQYF. The CDR3 DNA sequence: TGTGCCAGCAGCTTAGATGGGACTAGCCACCTCGAGCAGTACTTC.

The chain links TRBV6-6 to TRBJ1-1; no reliable D call. From germline, CDR1 is MNHNY and CDR2 SVGAGI (reference sequence). This CDR3 comprises 14 residues. V lost 3 bases to trimming and J lost 3 bases, with 11 bases between them. The DNA of the CDR3 is TGTGCCAGCAGTTATAGGGAGGCGGACACTGAAGCTTTCTTT. Its translation: CASSYREADTEAFF.